This TCR beta chain was documented in a study of T-cell memory formation after mild COVID-19. Study-level points and caveats: Specificity for SARS-CoV-2 was not confirmed among the second-wave clones peaking on day 37. Within pre-infection memory, some responding clones were found, suggesting cross-reactive memory joined.

This clonotype was detected only a few times. What it binds is not known. With constant-segment primers, 5'RACE yielded cDNA libraries of TCR alpha and TCR beta that carried sample barcodes and UMIs. Using its own MiXCR run on the 5' RACE reads, TCRdb lists one record per CDR3 protein. The data contain 350,000 to 500,000 distinct CDR3 sequences, 18% of them singletons. Germline V lookup: CDR1 SGHRS, CDR2 YFSETQ. V dropped 3 bases and J dropped 6 bases, with 18 bases sitting between them. There are 15 residues in the CDR3. Material: PBMCs or a T cell subset sorted from them (not recorded which). The chain has TRBV5-1 and TRBJ1-1; D remains ambiguous. This receptor was taken from a young man who had mild COVID-19 (a few samples of this study predate the infection). Cell type and time point are not known. The DNA for the CDR3 is TGCGCCAGCAGCTGGGGATTGATGGGGAGCCCTGAAGCTTTCTTT. Its protein product is CASSWGLMGSPEAFF.